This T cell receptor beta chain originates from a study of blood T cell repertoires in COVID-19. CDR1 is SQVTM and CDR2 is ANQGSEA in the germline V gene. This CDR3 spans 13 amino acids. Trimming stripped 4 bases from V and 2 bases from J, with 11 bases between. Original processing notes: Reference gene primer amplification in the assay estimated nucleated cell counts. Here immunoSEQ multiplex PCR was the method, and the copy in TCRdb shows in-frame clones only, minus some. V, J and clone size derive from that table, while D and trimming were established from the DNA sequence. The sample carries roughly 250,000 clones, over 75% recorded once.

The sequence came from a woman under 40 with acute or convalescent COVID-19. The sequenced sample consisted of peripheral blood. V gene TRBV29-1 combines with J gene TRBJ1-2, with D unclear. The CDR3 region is CSVGGGLNYGYTF. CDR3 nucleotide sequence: TGCAGCGTTGGGGGAGGCCTCAACTATGGCTACACCTTC.